The following is a TCR beta chain sequence with its context. The antigen remains undetermined. The data originate from a study of T cell clonotyping in hematopoietic cell transplantation. Notes on the study in general: Pathologically expanded recipient clonotypes increased progressively from day 30 to day 180 as diversity fell. Few recipient clonotypes overlapped donors; over 95% were de novo at given depth. Broader posttransplant TCR repertoire diversity was predicted by graft donor and pretransplant recipient Inverse Simpson Index values.

The CDR3 has 14 residues. Germline-derived CDR1 and CDR2 are MGHRA and YSYEKL. With 4 bases removed from V and 8 bases from J, the gap between germline ends came to 17 bases. The assay was immunoSEQ multiplex PCR, and TCRdb's table has in-frame clones only and misses some. The sample lists around 17,000 clones; around 90% were seen once. V is TRBV4-1 and J is TRBJ1-2, with D possibly being TRBD1 (6 bases). Sequencing was carried out using peripheral blood mononuclear cells. The receptor was isolated from a man aged 35 to 55 in good health. Some clones in this sample may be carry-over from other donors' samples. The CDR3 DNA follows: TGCGCCAGCAGCCGGGAACAGGGAGCGGGGGGCTACACCTTC. Encoded protein: CASSREQGAGGYTF.